This T cell receptor (beta chain) was captured by sequencing in a study of blood T cell repertoires in COVID-19 (TCRdb year 2020). Study-wide context: The collaborator samples originated in the United States, Italy and Spain and spanned the acute and convalescent phases of COVID-19. The prospective study material was composed of cDNA or gDNA derived from T cells, B-cell-depleted T cells, or PBMCs. Subjects who had been exposed to COVID-19, were actively infected with it, or had recovered from it provided the deeply sampled blood TCRbeta repertoires that made up the dataset. The repertoires were released in a freely available public database intended as a resource for research on the immune response to SARS-CoV-2. Samples came from the ongoing ImmuneRACE study (first 160 participants) plus 1,254 subjects from 6 global collaborators. The sample metadata nearly always contained a de-identified subject ID, COVID-19 status, age in years and sex. Where available, HLA class I and class II types were obtained from metadata supplied by the sample provider rather than from assay-based typing. General findings and caveats noted by the study authors: How much clinical and demographic metadata was included differed by source and by participant, and the metadata was provided uncurated.

With respect to this clone: There is no known antigen for this receptor. The sample holds no much larger clone one base away, and base qualities are not on file.

The immunoSEQ Assay, a bias-controlled multiplex PCR, was used to amplify TCRbeta CDR3 regions from genomic DNA. The authors' pipeline ran thus. The number of nucleated cells in each sample was estimated by amplification of reference gene primers within the assay. To quantify the absolute abundance of each unique TCRbeta CDR3 rearrangement, sequence reads were collapsed and filtered. For each sample, productive Simpson clonality was calculated by taking the square root of Simpson's diversity index across productive rearrangements. This is the immuneACCESS table as TCRdb keeps it, with only in-frame sequences that have V and J called. A part of the clones is gone; compared with another copy, unresolved V genes explain less than half, and the rest is unexplained. V and J calls and clone size are copied from that table; D and trimming were computed from the DNA. Recorded for this sample are 210,000 or so clones; nearly 85% of them occurred a single time. The ten largest clones represent roughly 1.3% of the sample.

One collaborating source in Seattle enrolled patients during active infection and followed them longitudinally through the course of disease. Each collaborating institution followed its own protocols to collect whole blood in K2EDTA tubes. For TCRbeta analysis, collaborator samples were shipped as frozen whole blood, as isolated PBMCs, or as DNA extracted from either sample type. The CDR3 goes from the cysteine to the phenylalanine over 18 residues. Only CDR3 DNA remains: 54 bases, in frame from the first base. Relative to germline, V is missing 0 bases and J is missing 0 bases, with 5 bases of the junction outside any gene match. Via the germline V gene, CDR1 is MGHRA and CDR2 YSYEKL.

The sequenced material came from peripheral blood. This TCR was sampled from a woman aged 30 to 39 with COVID-19, enrolled during active disease. The V and J segments used are TRBV4-1 and TRBJ2-1; TRBD1 matches 10 bases in the middle. The DNA sequence is as follows: TGCGCCAGCAGCCAAGAAGGACGGGACAGGGGCTCCTACAATGAGCAGTTCTTC. This is translated as CASSQEGRDRGSYNEQFF.